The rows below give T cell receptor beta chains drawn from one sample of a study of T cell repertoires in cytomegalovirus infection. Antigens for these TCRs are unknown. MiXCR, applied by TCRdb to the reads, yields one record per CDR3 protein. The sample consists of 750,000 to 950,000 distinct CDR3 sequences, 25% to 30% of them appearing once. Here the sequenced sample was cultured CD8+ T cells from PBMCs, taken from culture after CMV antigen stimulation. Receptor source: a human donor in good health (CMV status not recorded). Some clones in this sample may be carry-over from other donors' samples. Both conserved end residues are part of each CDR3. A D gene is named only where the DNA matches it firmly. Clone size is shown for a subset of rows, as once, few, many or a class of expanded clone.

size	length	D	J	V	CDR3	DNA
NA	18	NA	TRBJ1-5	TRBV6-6	CASSPRVSGLDSNQPQHF	TGTGCCAGCAGCCCCCGCGTTTCTGGACTCGATAGCAATCAGCCCCAGCATTTT
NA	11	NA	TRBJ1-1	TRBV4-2	CASGPDTEAFF	TGTGCCAGTGGCCCGGACACTGAAGCTTTCTTT
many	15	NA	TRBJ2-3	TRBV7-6	CASSLRTASTDTQYF	TGTGCCAGCAGCTTAAGGACAGCGTCCACAGATACGCAGTATTTT
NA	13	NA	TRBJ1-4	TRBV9	CASSGEINEKLFF	TGTGCCAGCAGCGGGGAGATAAATGAAAAACTGTTTTTT
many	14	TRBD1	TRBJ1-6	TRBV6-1	CASTTRGNNSPLHF	TGTGCCAGCACTACCAGGGGGAATAATTCACCCCTCCACTTT
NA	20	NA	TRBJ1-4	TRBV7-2	CASSPRSGTYRGRTNEKLFF	TGTGCCAGCAGCCCCCGTTCGGGCACCTACCGGGGGCGGACTAATGAAAAACTGTTTTTT
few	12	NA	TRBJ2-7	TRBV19	CASSIKGRSPYF	TGTGCCAGTAGTATAAAGGGGAGGAGTCCGTACTTC
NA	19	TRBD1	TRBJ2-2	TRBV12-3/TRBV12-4	CASSDWTTGTERNIGELFF	TGTGCCAGCAGCGATTGGACCACGGGGACAGAGAGAAACATCGGGGAGCTGTTTTTT
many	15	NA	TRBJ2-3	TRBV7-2	CASSPDGAGTDTQYF	TGTGCCAGCAGCCCGGACGGGGCAGGCACAGATACGCAGTATTTT
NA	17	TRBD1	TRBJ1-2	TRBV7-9	CASSLISRGQGNYGYTF	TGTGCCAGCAGCTTAATTTCCAGGGGGCAAGGCAACTATGGCTACACCTTC
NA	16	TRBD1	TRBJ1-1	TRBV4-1	CASSQVNRGPNTEAFF	TGCGCCAGCAGCCAAGTAAACAGGGGCCCGAACACTGAAGCTTTCTTT
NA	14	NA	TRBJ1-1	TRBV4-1	CASSQFRGNTEAFF	TGCGCCAGCAGCCAGTTCCGGGGGAACACTGAAGCTTTCTTT
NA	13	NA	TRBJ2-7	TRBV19	CASSGSRGYEQYF	TGTGCCAGTAGTGGATCCAGGGGTTACGAGCAGTACTTC
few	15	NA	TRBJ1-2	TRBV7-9	CASSLLVVESYGYTF	TGTGCCAGCAGCTTATTAGTCGTGGAGTCCTATGGCTACACCTTC
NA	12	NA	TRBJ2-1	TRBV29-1	CSHDGSYNEQFF	TGCAGCCACGATGGGTCCTACAATGAGCAGTTCTTC
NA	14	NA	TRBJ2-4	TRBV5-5	CATMPGGPKNIQYF	TGTGCCACCATGCCCGGGGGCCCCAAAAACATTCAGTACTTC
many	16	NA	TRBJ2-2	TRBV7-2	CASSLDRRVIPGELFF	TGTGCCAGCAGCTTAGACAGGCGGGTAATACCCGGGGAGCTGTTTTTT
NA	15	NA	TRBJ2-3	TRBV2	CASTPYRERTDTQYF	TGTGCCAGCACCCCTTACAGGGAACGCACAGATACGCAGTATTTT
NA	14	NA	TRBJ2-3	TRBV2	CASCDRGGPDTQYF	TGTGCCAGCTGTGACAGAGGGGGTCCGGATACGCAGTATTTT
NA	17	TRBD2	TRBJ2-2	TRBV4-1	CASSAQSGGPNTGELFF	TGCGCCAGCAGCGCCCAGAGCGGGGGGCCGAACACCGGGGAGCTGTTTTTT
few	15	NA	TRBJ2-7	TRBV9	CASSVAGEASYEQYF	TGTGCCAGCAGCGTAGCGGGGGAAGCCTCCTACGAGCAGTACTTC
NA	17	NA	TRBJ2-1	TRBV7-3	CASSLDLRGPAYNKQFF	TGTGCCAGCAGCTTAGATCTCCGGGGGCCCGCCTACAATAAGCAGTTCTTC
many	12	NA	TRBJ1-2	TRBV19	CASRRRDYGYTF	TGTGCCAGCCGAAGGAGAGACTATGGCTACACCTTC
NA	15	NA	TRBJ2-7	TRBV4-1	CASKLNTGMQAEQYF	TGCGCCAGCAAACTAAATACAGGGATGCAAGCCGAGCAGTACTTC
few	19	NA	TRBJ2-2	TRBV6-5	CASTPAARSGLLRGWELFF	TGTGCCAGCACACCCGCAGCTCGATCGGGACTCCTCCGAGGTTGGGAGCTGTTTTTT
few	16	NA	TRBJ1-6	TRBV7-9	CASSPTLRTYNSPLHF	TGTGCCAGCAGCCCAACCCTACGGACCTATAATTCACCCCTCCACTTT
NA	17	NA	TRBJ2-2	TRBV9	CASSIRRRQENTGELFF	TGTGCCAGCAGCATCCGGCGACGACAAGAGAACACCGGGGAGCTGTTTTTT
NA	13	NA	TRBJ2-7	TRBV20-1	CSASGLAGGEQYF	TGCAGTGCTAGTGGCCTAGCCGGGGGCGAGCAGTACTTC
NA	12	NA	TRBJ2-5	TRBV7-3	CASRGREETQYF	TGTGCCAGCCGAGGCCGAGAAGAGACCCAGTACTTC
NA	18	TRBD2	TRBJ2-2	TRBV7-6	CASSLGLAGDSYTGVLFF	TGTGCCAGCAGCCTGGGACTAGCGGGGGATAGTTACACCGGGGTGCTGTTTTTT
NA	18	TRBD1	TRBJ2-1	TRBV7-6	CASSLEQTGQGKLSEQFF	TGTGCTAGCAGCTTAGAGCAAACGGGACAGGGGAAATTGAGTGAGCAGTTCTTC
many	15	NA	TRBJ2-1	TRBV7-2	CASSFGQGSYNEQFF	TGTGCCAGCAGTTTCGGGCAGGGGTCCTACAATGAGCAGTTCTTC
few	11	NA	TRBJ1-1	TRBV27	CASSFGELAFF	TGTGCCAGCAGTTTTGGCGAGCTAGCTTTCTTT
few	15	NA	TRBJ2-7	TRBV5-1	CASSLEVGASYEQYF	TGCGCCAGCAGCTTGGAGGTTGGGGCCTCCTACGAGCAGTACTTC
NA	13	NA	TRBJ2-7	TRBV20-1	CSARGQVIYEQYF	TGCAGTGCTAGAGGGCAGGTTATCTACGAGCAGTACTTC
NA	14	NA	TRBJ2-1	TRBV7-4	CASSLGARRGEQFF	TGTGCCAGCAGCTTAGGGGCTCGGAGGGGTGAGCAGTTCTTC
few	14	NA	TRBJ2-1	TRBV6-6	CASHRDRSYNEQFF	TGTGCCAGCCACCGGGACCGATCCTACAATGAGCAGTTCTTC
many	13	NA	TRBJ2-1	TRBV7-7	CASSFWTGMKQFF	TGTGCTAGCAGCTTCTGGACTGGGATGAAGCAGTTCTTC
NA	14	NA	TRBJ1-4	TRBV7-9	CASRTAGGSEKLFF	TGTGCCAGCCGCACGGCCGGGGGCTCAGAAAAACTGTTTTTT
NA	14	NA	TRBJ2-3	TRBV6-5	CASSYSLGTDTQYF	TGTGCCAGCAGTTACTCTCTGGGCACAGATACGCAGTATTTT
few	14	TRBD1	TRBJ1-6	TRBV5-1	CASSFEGAGSPLHF	TGCGCCAGCAGCTTTGAGGGGGCGGGTTCACCCCTCCACTTT
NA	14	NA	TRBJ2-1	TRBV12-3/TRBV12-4	CASTGRNRDNEQFF	TGTGCCAGCACCGGAAGGAACAGAGACAATGAGCAGTTCTTC
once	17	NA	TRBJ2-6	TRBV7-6	CASSLELRNSGANVLTF	TGTGCCAGCAGCTTAGAACTCAGAAACTCTGGGGCCAACGTCCTGACTTTC
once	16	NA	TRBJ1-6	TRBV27	CASTPDSSSYNSPLHF	TGTGCCAGCACCCCTGACAGCAGTTCCTATAATTCACCCCTCCACTTT
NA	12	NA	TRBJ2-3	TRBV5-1	CASSWEQGGQYF	TGCGCCAGCAGCTGGGAGCAGGGTGGGCAGTATTTT
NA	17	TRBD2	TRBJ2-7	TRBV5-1	CASSLSASGDLMYEQYF	TGCGCCAGCAGCTTGAGCGCTAGCGGGGACCTAATGTACGAGCAGTACTTC
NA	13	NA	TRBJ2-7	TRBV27	CASSSGYPYEQYF	TGTGCCAGCAGTTCCGGGTACCCCTACGAGCAGTACTTC
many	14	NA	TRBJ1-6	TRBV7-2	CATQGRGGNSPLHF	TGTGCCACCCAGGGGAGGGGGGGCAATTCACCCCTCCACTTT
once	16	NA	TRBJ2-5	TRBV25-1	CASSEEIRGAGETQYF	TGTGCCAGCAGTGAAGAAATCCGTGGGGCCGGGGAGACCCAGTACTTC
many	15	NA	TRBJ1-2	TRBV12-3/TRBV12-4	CASSLARTTLGGYTF	TGTGCCAGCAGTTTAGCTAGGACTACCCTGGGAGGCTACACCTTC